The sequence of this T cell receptor beta chain was determined in a study of CD8+CD57+ T cells in acquired aplastic anemia. The wider study: Sorted cells (CD4+ and CD8+) yielded DNA amounts that averaged 3.2 ug. Study-wide findings and caveats: No significant patient-versus-control difference appeared in CD8+ Simpson's diversity.

This clonotype showed up just once. The target antigen is unknown. The germline V gene has CDR1 LNHNV and CDR2 YYDKDF (reference sequence). V was clipped by 3 bases and J by 2 bases; unmatched bases: 6. The CDR3 runs to 15 residues. Profiles of TCR beta VDJ and CDR3 were generated from a genomic DNA template. TCRdb re-analysed the reads in MiXCR, keeping a single row per CDR3 protein. The profile shows over 150,000 distinct CDR3 sequences, 71% of them singletons. For sequencing, patients were chosen who had shown expansion of CD8+CD57+ cells by flow cytometry. Patients were therapy-naive when their blood was sampled.

This TCR came from a human donor with aplastic anemia. Sequencing used sorted CD4+, CD8+, or CD8+CD57+ T cells (not recorded which) from PBMCs. J is TRBJ1-2 and V is TRBV15; 7 bases match TRBD1. CDR3 amino acids: CATSSWDSSNYGYTF. CDR3 DNA sequence: TGTGCCACCAGCAGCTGGGACAGTTCCAACTATGGCTACACCTTC.